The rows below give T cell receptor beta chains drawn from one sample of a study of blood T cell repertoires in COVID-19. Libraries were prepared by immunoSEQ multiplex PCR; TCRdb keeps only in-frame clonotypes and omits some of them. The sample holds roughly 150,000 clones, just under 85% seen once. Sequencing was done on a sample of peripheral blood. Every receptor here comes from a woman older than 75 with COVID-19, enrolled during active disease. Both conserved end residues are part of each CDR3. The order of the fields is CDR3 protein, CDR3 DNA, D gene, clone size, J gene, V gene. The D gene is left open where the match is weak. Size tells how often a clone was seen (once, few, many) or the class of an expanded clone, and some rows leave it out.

CDR3: CASSLSYEKLFF
DNA: TGTGCCAGCAGTTTATCCTATGAAAAACTGTTTTTT
D: -
size: -
J: TRBJ1-4
V: TRBV28

CDR3: CASSTGQTSNYGYTF
DNA: TGTGCCAGTAGTACCGGACAGACTTCTAACTATGGCTACACCTTC
D: -
size: -
J: TRBJ1-2
V: TRBV19

CDR3: CASSLEPGGEQYF
DNA: TGCGCCAGCAGCTTGGAACCCGGGGGCGAGCAGTACTTC
D: -
size: few
J: TRBJ2-7
V: TRBV5-1

CDR3: CASSHQGSTYEQYF
DNA: TGTGCCAGCAGCCACCAGGGGTCGACCTACGAGCAGTACTTC
D: -
size: -
J: TRBJ2-7
V: TRBV3-1/TRBV3-2

CDR3: CASSPALAGNEQFF
DNA: TGTGCCAGCAGCCCGGCTCTAGCGGGGAATGAGCAGTTCTTC
D: TRBD2
size: once
J: TRBJ2-1
V: TRBV7-2

CDR3: CASSRGQNTEAFF
DNA: TGTGCCAGCAGTCGCGGACAAAACACTGAAGCTTTCTTT
D: -
size: -
J: TRBJ1-1
V: TRBV5-4

CDR3: CASSLEAGRQPQHF
DNA: TGCGCCAGCAGCTTGGAGGCAGGTCGTCAGCCCCAGCATTTT
D: -
size: -
J: TRBJ1-5
V: TRBV5-1

CDR3: CASSLGQATYNEQFF
DNA: TGTGCCAGCAGCTTGGGACAGGCCACCTACAATGAGCAGTTCTTC
D: -
size: -
J: TRBJ2-1
V: TRBV5-6

CDR3: CASSFRVGYGYTF
DNA: TGTGCCAGCAGCTTCAGGGTAGGGTATGGCTACACCTTC
D: -
size: -
J: TRBJ1-2
V: TRBV5-6

CDR3: CASSIDATGGGVYEQYF
DNA: TGTGCCAGCAGCATAGACGCGACAGGTGGTGGGGTTTACGAGCAGTACTTC
D: -
size: -
J: TRBJ2-7
V: TRBV11-2

CDR3: CASSLLGQSETQYF
DNA: TGTGCCAGCAGCTTATTGGGGCAGTCCGAGACCCAGTACTTC
D: -
size: -
J: TRBJ2-5
V: TRBV7-9

CDR3: CASTGGQGAREQYF
DNA: TGTGCCAGCACCGGGGGACAGGGGGCGAGGGAGCAGTACTTC
D: TRBD1
size: -
J: TRBJ2-7
V: TRBV28

CDR3: CASSDPGDQPQHF
DNA: TGTGCCAGTAGCGATCCGGGGGATCAGCCCCAGCATTTT
D: -
size: -
J: TRBJ1-5
V: TRBV19

CDR3: CASSLNAGAGDTQYF
DNA: TGTGCCAGCAGCTTAAATGCGGGAGCGGGAGATACGCAGTATTTT
D: TRBD2
size: -
J: TRBJ2-3
V: TRBV7-3

CDR3: CASSRPGTGPYGYTF
DNA: TGTGCCAGCAGCCGCCCGGGGACAGGGCCCTATGGCTACACCTTC
D: TRBD1
size: -
J: TRBJ1-2
V: TRBV6-2/TRBV6-3

CDR3: CASSPGQNTGELFF
DNA: TGTGCCAGCTCACCAGGACAAAACACCGGGGAGCTGTTTTTT
D: -
size: -
J: TRBJ2-2
V: TRBV18

CDR3: CASSVDRVQETQYF
DNA: TGTGCCAGCAGCGTGGACAGGGTCCAAGAGACCCAGTACTTC
D: TRBD1
size: once
J: TRBJ2-5
V: TRBV9

CDR3: CASSLGQKERAFF
DNA: TGTGCCAGCAGCCTGGGACAGAAGGAGAGAGCTTTCTTT
D: TRBD1
size: -
J: TRBJ1-1
V: TRBV14

CDR3: CASSPPGNTEAFF
DNA: TGTGCCAGCTCACCCCCCGGGAACACTGAAGCTTTCTTT
D: -
size: -
J: TRBJ1-1
V: TRBV18

CDR3: CASRRGLHQETQYF
DNA: TGTGCCAGTAGGCGGGGACTTCACCAAGAGACCCAGTACTTC
D: -
size: -
J: TRBJ2-5
V: TRBV19

CDR3: CASSPLRGQQFF
DNA: TGTGCCAGCAGCCCCCTGCGGGGTCAGCAGTTCTTC
D: -
size: once
J: TRBJ2-1
V: TRBV28

CDR3: CASSDGGAGETQYF
DNA: TGCGCCAGCAGCGACGGGGGGGCCGGTGAGACCCAGTACTTC
D: TRBD2
size: once
J: TRBJ2-5
V: TRBV4-1

CDR3: CASSLGIGNEQFF
DNA: TGTGCCAGCAGCTTGGGCATCGGCAATGAGCAGTTCTTC
D: -
size: few
J: TRBJ2-1
V: TRBV5-6

CDR3: CASSSLSSRNTEAFF
DNA: TGCGCCAGCAGCTCCCTGAGCTCTCGAAACACTGAAGCTTTCTTT
D: -
size: -
J: TRBJ1-1
V: TRBV5-1

CDR3: CASSLQTGELFF
DNA: TGTGCCAGCAGCTTACAGACCGGGGAGCTGTTTTTT
D: -
size: -
J: TRBJ2-2
V: TRBV3-1/TRBV3-2

CDR3: CASSSTNRNTEAFF
DNA: TGTGCCAGCAGCTCCACCAATAGGAACACTGAAGCTTTCTTT
D: -
size: -
J: TRBJ1-1
V: TRBV7-3

CDR3: CSVAWSSGANVLTF
DNA: TGCAGCGTTGCTTGGAGCTCTGGGGCCAACGTCCTGACTTTC
D: -
size: few
J: TRBJ2-6
V: TRBV29-1